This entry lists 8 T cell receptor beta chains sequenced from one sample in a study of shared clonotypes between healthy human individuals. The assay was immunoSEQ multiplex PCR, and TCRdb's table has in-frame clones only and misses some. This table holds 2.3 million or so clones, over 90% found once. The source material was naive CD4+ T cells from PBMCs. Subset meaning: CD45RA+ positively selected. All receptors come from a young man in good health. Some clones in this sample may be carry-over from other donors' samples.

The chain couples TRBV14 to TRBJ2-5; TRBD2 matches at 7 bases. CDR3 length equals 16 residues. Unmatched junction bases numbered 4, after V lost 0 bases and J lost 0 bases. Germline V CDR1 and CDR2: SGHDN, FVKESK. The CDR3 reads CASSQDRGVYQETQYF. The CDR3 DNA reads TGTGCCAGCAGCCAAGATCGGGGGGTGTACCAAGAGACCCAGTACTTC.

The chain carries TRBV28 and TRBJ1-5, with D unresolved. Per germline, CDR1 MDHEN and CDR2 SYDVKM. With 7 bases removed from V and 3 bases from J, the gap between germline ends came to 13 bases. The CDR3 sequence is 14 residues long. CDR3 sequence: CASTQIGINQPQHF. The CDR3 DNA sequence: TGTGCCAGCACCCAAATAGGGATCAATCAGCCCCAGCATTTT.

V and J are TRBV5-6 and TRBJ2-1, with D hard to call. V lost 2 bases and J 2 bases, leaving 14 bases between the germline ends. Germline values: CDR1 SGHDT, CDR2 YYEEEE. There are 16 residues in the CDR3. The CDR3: CASSLTGLGTYNEQFF. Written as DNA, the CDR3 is TGTGCCAGCAGCTTAACCGGGTTAGGGACCTACAATGAGCAGTTCTTC. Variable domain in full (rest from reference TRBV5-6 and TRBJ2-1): DAGVTQSPTHLIKTRGQQVTLRCSPKSGHDTVSWYQQALGQGPQFIFQYYEEEERQRGNFPDRFSGHQFPNYSSELNVNALLLGDSALYLCASSLTGLGTYNEQFFGPGTRLTVL.

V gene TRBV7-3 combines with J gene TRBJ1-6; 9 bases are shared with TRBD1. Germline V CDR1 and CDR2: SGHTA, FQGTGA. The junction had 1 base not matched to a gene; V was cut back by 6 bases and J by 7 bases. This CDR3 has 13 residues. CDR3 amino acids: CASRTGGNSPLHF. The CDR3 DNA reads TGTGCCAGCAGGACAGGGGGGAATTCACCCCTCCACTTT.

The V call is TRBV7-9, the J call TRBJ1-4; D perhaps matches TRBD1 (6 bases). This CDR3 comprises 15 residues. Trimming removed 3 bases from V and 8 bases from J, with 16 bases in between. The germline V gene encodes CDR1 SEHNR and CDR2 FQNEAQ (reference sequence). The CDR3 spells CASSLGGGRGEKLFF. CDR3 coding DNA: TGTGCCAGCAGCTTGGGCGGGGGCCGAGGCGAAAAACTGTTTTTT.

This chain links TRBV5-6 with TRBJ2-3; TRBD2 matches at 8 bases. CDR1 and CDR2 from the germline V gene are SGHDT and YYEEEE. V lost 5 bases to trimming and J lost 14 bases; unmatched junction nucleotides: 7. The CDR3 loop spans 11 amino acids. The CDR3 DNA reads TGTGCCAGCAGTTCCGGGACTAGGTGGTATTTT. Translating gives CASSSGTRWYF.

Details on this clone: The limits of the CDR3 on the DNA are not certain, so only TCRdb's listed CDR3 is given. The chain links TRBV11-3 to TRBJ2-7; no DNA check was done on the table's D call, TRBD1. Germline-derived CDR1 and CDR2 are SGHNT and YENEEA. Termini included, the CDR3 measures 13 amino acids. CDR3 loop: CARFFGRGHEQYF.

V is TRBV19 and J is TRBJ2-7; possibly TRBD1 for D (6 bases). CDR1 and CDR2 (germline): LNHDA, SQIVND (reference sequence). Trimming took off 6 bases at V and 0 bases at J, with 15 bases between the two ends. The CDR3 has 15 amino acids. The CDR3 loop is CASSSAGVTSYEQYF. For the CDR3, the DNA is TGTGCCAGTAGCTCGGCAGGGGTAACCTCCTACGAGCAGTACTTC.